Shown below are 10 T cell receptor beta chains from a single sample sequenced in a study of human T cells and chemical hapten exposure. Stated time point: pre-sensitization, week 0. Noted treatment: therapeutic diphenylcyclopropenone sensitization with weekly scalp DPC. TCRdb redid the calling of the RACE reads with MiXCR, one entry per CDR3 protein. The sample includes some 39,000 distinct CDR3 sequences, 6.5% to 8% seen only once; the top ten take around 1.2%. The starting material was whole blood, obtained in connection with sensitization to the hapten diphenylcyclopropenone (DPC). The receptors stem from a woman aged 50 to 60 with alopecia areata. Some clones in this sample may be carry-over from other donors' samples.

The table lists this clonotype with many counts. V gene TRBV27 combines with J gene TRBJ2-1; 8 bases match TRBD2. The J segment lost 1 base and the V segment lost 8 bases, leaving 4 bases of the junction unmatched. The CDR3 extends over 14 amino acids. Germline assignment: CDR1 MNHEY and CDR2 SMNVEV (reference sequence). The CDR3 bases are TGTGCCAGCCGGGCGGGAGGATCCTACAATGAGCAGTTCTTC. It translates to CASRAGGSYNEQFF.

In this sample, this clonotype turned up many times. The CDR3 sequence: CASGLGLALADTQYF. The CDR3 DNA reads as TGCGCCAGCGGCCTAGGACTAGCTTTAGCAGATACGCAGTATTTT. The chain links TRBV5-1 to TRBJ2-3, with 8 nucleotides matching TRBD2. The germline V gene encodes CDR1 SGHRS and CDR2 YFSETQ. The CDR3 spans 15 residues. V shed 7 bases, J shed 4 bases, and the junction held 11 bases outside the gene matches.

This clonotype has only a few counts. The chain combines TRBV14 with TRBJ1-1; no reliable D call. The germline gives CDR1 SGHDN, CDR2 FVKESK. This CDR3 comprises 13 residues. With 4 bases removed from V and 1 base from J, the gap between germline ends came to 7 bases. The CDR3 DNA reads TGTGCCAGCAGCCCCACAAGGAACACTGAAGCTTTCTTT. Its translation: CASSPTRNTEAFF.

The chain is built from TRBV5-1 and TRBJ1-6; 8 bases are shared with TRBD1. The CDR3 loop spans 19 amino acids. V dropped 3 bases and J dropped 8; count of bases not matched to a gene: 19. Germline-derived CDR1 and CDR2 are SGHRS and YFSETQ. DNA of the CDR3: TGCGCCAGCAGCTGGGAGACTGGCAGGGGGCGCGGTGGGTATTCACCCCTCCACTTT. Translating it yields CASSWETGRGRGGYSPLHF.

This clonotype was seen ten or more times. The gene calls are TRBV21-1 and TRBJ2-6; the DNA was not compared with TRBD1, the D call given in the table. TRBV21-1 is a known pseudogene. The CDR3 covers 20 residues. The DNA for the CDR3 is TGTGCCAGCAGCAAAGCAACCCGGGACAGGGTTTGTTCTGGGGCCAACGTCCTGACTTTC. Protein: CASSKATRDRVCSGANVLTF.

The sample holds a few counts of this clonotype. The rearrangement joins TRBV7-2 to TRBJ1-2; D is ambiguous. The CDR3 extends over 11 amino acids. V was cut by 5 bases and J by 7 bases, with 8 bases left in between. Germline V gene sequence: CDR1 SGHTA, CDR2 FQGNSA. The CDR3 DNA reads as TGTGCCAGCAGCCCTGCTAGTGGCTACACCTTC. This translates into CASSPASGYTF.

This clonotype appeared once. The J gene is TRBJ1-1, the V gene TRBV11-2; the D is unclear. This CDR3 contains 16 residues. Trimming took off 2 bases at V and 0 bases at J, with 13 bases between the two ends. Germline V CDR1 and CDR2: SGHAT, FQNNGV. CDR3 coding DNA: TGTGCCAGCAGCTTACTCCCCCCCAGGTTGAACACTGAAGCTTTCTTT. Translated, it gives CASSLLPPRLNTEAFF.

This clonotype was found a few times. The V call is TRBV5-8, the J call TRBJ2-7, with TRBD1 matching over 9 bases. The CDR3 runs to 15 residues. Germline-derived CDR1 and CDR2 are SGHTS and YDEGEE. V shed 5 bases and J 0 bases; nucleotides not matched to a gene: 6. For the CDR3, the DNA is TGTGCCAGCAGGTCACAGGGGGCGAGCTCCTACGAGCAGTACTTC. Translating gives CASRSQGASSYEQYF.

This clonotype was detected ten times or more. The chain joins TRBV14 to TRBJ2-3; 9 positions match TRBD2. Germline V gives CDR1 SGHDN, CDR2 FVKESK. The V gene end was trimmed by 4 bases and the J gene end by 4 bases; junction bases not matched to a gene: 3. The CDR3 is made up of 14 amino acids. This CDR3 reads CASSLSGSADTQYF. DNA for the CDR3: TGTGCCAGCAGCCTTAGCGGGAGTGCAGATACGCAGTATTTT.

This clonotype was picked up many times. The rearrangement joins TRBV6-2 or TRBV6-3 to TRBJ2-7, with 9 bases identical to TRBD2. The CDR3 has 14 residues. Germline assignment: CDR1 MNHEY and CDR2 SVGEGT. J was trimmed by 0 bases and V by 10 bases; bases with no gene match: 7. The DNA of the CDR3 is TGTGCCACCCGGGGAGCGGGAGGCTCCTACGAGCAGTACTTC. Its translation: CATRGAGGSYEQYF.